The next 18 T cell receptor beta chains were all read from a single sample in a study of blood T cell repertoires in COVID-19. Profiling relied on immunoSEQ multiplex PCR, and the TCRdb table lists in-frame clones only, not all of them. The sample lists over 85,000 clones, more than 75% seen once, with about 5% in the top ten. The specimen was peripheral blood. Receptors originate from a woman older than 75 with active COVID-19.

The chain is built from TRBV19 and TRBJ2-5; 10 nucleotides line up with TRBD2. Germline V gene data show CDR1 as LNHDA and CDR2 as SQIVND (reference sequence). The CDR3 consists of 12 residues. V gave up 8 bases and J gave up 4 bases; unmatched junction bases: 1. CDR3: CASRLAGETQYF. CDR3 bases: TGTGCCAGTCGACTAGCGGGAGAGACCCAGTACTTC.

The chain employs TRBV6-6 and TRBJ1-5; 7 bases align to TRBD1. This CDR3 comprises 15 residues. V lost 6 bases to trimming and J lost 3 bases; unmatched junction nucleotides: 8. Germline assignment: CDR1 MNHNY and CDR2 SVGAGI (reference sequence). This chain's CDR3 is CASRGSQGDNQPQHF. The CDR3 DNA reads TGTGCCAGCAGGGGGTCCCAGGGGGACAATCAGCCCCAGCATTTT.

The genes are TRBV28 and TRBJ2-5; tentative D call: TRBD1 (5 bases). Per germline, CDR1 MDHEN and CDR2 SYDVKM. The CDR3 runs to 13 residues. The V end lost 7 bases, the J end lost 1 base, and 10 bases lay between the germline ends. The CDR3 here is CASTGGAQETQYF. In nucleotides, the CDR3 is TGTGCCAGCACCGGTGGGGCCCAAGAGACCCAGTACTTC.

The chain couples TRBV7-9 to TRBJ2-7; 10 nucleotides line up with TRBD1. The CDR3 length is 15 residues. V dropped 2 bases and J dropped 2; count of bases not matched to a gene: 3. Germline-derived CDR1 and CDR2 are SEHNR and FQNEAQ (reference sequence). The chain's CDR3 is CASSLTGTGAYEQYF. The CDR3 bases are TGTGCCAGCAGCTTAACCGGGACAGGGGCCTACGAGCAGTACTTC.

The chain links TRBV6-4 to TRBJ2-3, with TRBD2 matching 12 bases. V trimming: 5 bases; J trimming: 3 bases; junction bases outside the gene matches: 3. CDR1 and CDR2 from the germline V gene are MRHNA and SNTAGT. This CDR3 has 15 amino acids. The CDR3 DNA follows: TGTGCCAGCAGTTTGACTAGCGGGAGTACAGATACGCAGTATTTT. It codes for CASSLTSGSTDTQYF.

The chain combines TRBV2 with TRBJ2-7, with a weak D call TRBD2 (5 bases). Trimming took 4 bases from V and 4 from J, leaving 11 bases between them. Germline CDR1 is SNHLY and CDR2 is FYNNEI. CDR3 length: 13 residues. The CDR3 region is CASSGGVSYEQYF. CDR3 sequence (DNA): TGTGCCAGCAGTGGGGGAGTGAGTTACGAGCAGTACTTC. Supplemented by reference TRBV2 and TRBJ2-7, the full variable domain reads EPEVTQTPSHQVTQMGQEVILRCVPISNHLYFYWYRQILGQKVEFLVSFYNNEISEKSEIFDDQFSVERPDGSNFTLKIRSTKLEDSAMYFCASSGGVSYEQYFGPGTRLTVT.

V and J are TRBV15 and TRBJ2-5; maybe TRBD2 (7 bases). This CDR3 is built from 15 residues. Germline lookup yields CDR1 LNHNV and CDR2 YYDKDF (reference sequence). The V end was cut by 0 bases, the J end by 5 bases, with 13 bases between. DNA of the CDR3: TGTGCCACCAGCAGAGATCCGGGGGGCCGTGAGACCCAGTACTTC. The encoded protein is CATSRDPGGRETQYF.

This chain links TRBV29-1 with TRBJ2-1, with 9 bases lining up with TRBD2. CDR1 is SQVTM, CDR2 ANQGSEA, per germline. This CDR3 comprises 14 residues. V lost 8 bases and J lost 5; bases outside the gene matches: 10. The CDR3: CSSRARGGDNEQFF. The CDR3, as DNA: TGCAGCTCCCGGGCCCGCGGGGGGGACAATGAGCAGTTCTTC.

The chain links TRBV7-2 to TRBJ2-3, with 9 bases aligning to TRBD2. Trimming took 3 bases from V and 8 from J; bases not matched to a gene: 6. The CDR3 is 14 residues long. Germline CDR1 and CDR2: SGHTA and FQGNSA. As DNA, the CDR3 is TGTGCCAGCAGCTTTCGGCGGGGGGGAGCTACGCAGTATTTT. It codes for CASSFRRGGATQYF.

A note on this clone: Other DNA sequences in the same sample also yield this CDR3. The chain is built from TRBV6-5 and TRBJ2-3, with a possible D match to TRBD1 (5 bases). This CDR3 is built from 12 residues. Germline CDR1 is MNHEY and CDR2 is SVGAGI. Between the trimmed V and J ends, which lost 6 bases and 1 base, there was a span of 5 bases. CDR3 coding DNA: TGTGCCAGCAGCAGGGGCACAGATACGCAGTATTTT. Encoded protein: CASSRGTDTQYF.

This chain connects TRBV7-9 to TRBJ2-3, with 9 positions matching TRBD2. The V segment lost 1 base and the J segment 3 bases; nucleotides outside the gene matches: 2. The CDR3 is made up of 15 amino acids. CDR1 and CDR2 (germline): SEHNR, FQNEAQ (reference sequence). The CDR3 loop is CASSLDAGGTDTQYF. CDR3 sequence (DNA): TGTGCCAGCAGCTTAGATGCGGGAGGGACAGATACGCAGTATTTT. Full variable domain (rest looked up from reference TRBV7-9 and TRBJ2-3): DTGVSQNPRHKITKRGQNVTFRCDPISEHNRLYWYRQTLGQGPEFLTYFQNEAQLEKSRLLSDRFSAERPKGSFSTLEIQRTEQGDSAMYLCASSLDAGGTDTQYFGPGTRLTVL.

The chain combines TRBV5-5 with TRBJ1-2; D gene ambiguous. Trimming left V 2 bases short and J 0 bases short, with 8 bases between. Germline-derived CDR1 and CDR2 are SGHKS and YYEKEE (reference sequence). The CDR3 consists of 14 residues. The CDR3 is CASSFLQSNYGYTF. The CDR3 DNA sequence: TGTGCCAGCAGCTTTCTGCAGTCTAACTATGGCTACACCTTC.

V is TRBV28 and J is TRBJ2-1; the D gene is possibly TRBD2 (5 bases). V lost 5 bases to trimming and J lost 10 bases, with 21 bases between them. The length of the CDR3 is 15 residues. From germline, CDR1 is MDHEN and CDR2 SYDVKM. CDR3 region: CASSIGLIEGGEQFF. The CDR3 nucleotides are TGTGCCAGCAGTATCGGCCTAATTGAGGGCGGGGAGCAGTTCTTC.

This chain joins TRBV4-2 and TRBJ2-7; the match to TRBD2 covers 13 bases. This CDR3 region has 15 residues. With 2 bases clipped from V and 3 bases from J, the junction kept 1 base outside the gene matches. Germline lookup yields CDR1 LGHNA and CDR2 YNFKEQ. The CDR3 loop reads CASSQRTSGSYEQYF. Here the CDR3 DNA reads TGTGCCAGCAGCCAACGGACTAGCGGGAGCTACGAGCAGTACTTC.

The V gene is TRBV11-2, the J gene TRBJ2-3; 12 nucleotides line up with TRBD2. The CDR3 has 16 residues. V was clipped by 5 bases and J by 3 bases; unmatched bases: 6. Germline CDR1 and CDR2: SGHAT and FQNNGV. The CDR3 sequence is CASSHLAGGGTDTQYF. The CDR3 region has the DNA TGTGCCAGCAGCCACCTAGCGGGAGGGGGTACAGATACGCAGTATTTT.

The chain combines TRBV28 with TRBJ2-1, with D hard to call. Trimming stripped 5 bases from V and 10 bases from J, with 12 bases between. Germline CDR1 reads MDHEN; CDR2 reads SYDVKM. The CDR3 spans 12 residues. CDR3 DNA sequence: TGTGCCAGCAGTCTCTCTGCAGTCGAGCAGTTCTTC. Amino acid sequence: CASSLSAVEQFF.

V gene TRBV12-3 or TRBV12-4 combines with J gene TRBJ2-3; D is perhaps TRBD2 (7 bases). V was shortened by 6 bases and J by 10 bases, with 17 bases between the two germline ends. This CDR3 region has 13 residues. The DNA for the CDR3 is TGTGCCAGCAGCGAACCGGGGGGCAGCCCGCAGTATTTT. It codes for CASSEPGGSPQYF.

The chain employs TRBV15 and TRBJ2-5; D possibly corresponds to TRBD2 (5 bases). Trimming took 0 bases from V and 2 from J, leaving 10 bases between them. This CDR3 is built from 15 residues. CDR1 is LNHNV and CDR2 is YYDKDF in the germline V gene (reference sequence). In nucleotides, the CDR3 is TGTGCCACCAGCAGAGATCAGGACTTACAAGAGACCCAGTACTTC. This gives the protein CATSRDQDLQETQYF.